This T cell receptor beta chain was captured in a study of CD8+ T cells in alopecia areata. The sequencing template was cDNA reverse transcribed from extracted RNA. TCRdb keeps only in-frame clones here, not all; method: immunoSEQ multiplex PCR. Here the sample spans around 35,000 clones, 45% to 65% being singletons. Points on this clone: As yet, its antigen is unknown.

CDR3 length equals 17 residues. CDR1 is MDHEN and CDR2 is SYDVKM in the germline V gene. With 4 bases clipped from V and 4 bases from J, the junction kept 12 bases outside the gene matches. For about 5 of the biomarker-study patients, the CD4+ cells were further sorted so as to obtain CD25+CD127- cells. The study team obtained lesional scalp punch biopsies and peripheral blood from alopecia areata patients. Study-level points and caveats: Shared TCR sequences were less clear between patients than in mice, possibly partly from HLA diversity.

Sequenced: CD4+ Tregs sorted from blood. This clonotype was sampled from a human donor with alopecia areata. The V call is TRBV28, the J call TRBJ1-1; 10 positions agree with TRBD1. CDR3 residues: CASSSSHRDRGSTEAFF. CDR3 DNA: TGTGCCAGCAGTTCATCTCACCGGGACAGGGGTTCCACTGAAGCTTTCTTT.